These 16 T cell receptor beta chains share one sample of origin, sequenced in a study of cytomegalovirus exposure and HLA in healthy donors. Use of 60 Vbeta and 13 Jbeta primers characterized the PCR. TCRdb's table, derived via immunoSEQ multiplex PCR, lists solely in-frame clones and lacks some. Here the sample spans some 150,000 clones, roughly 80% being singletons. The sample was PBMCs. These receptors came from a man in his forties or fifties in good health and CMV-seropositive.

This chain connects TRBV10-3 to TRBJ1-5; D is unresolved. Germline V gives CDR1 ENHRY, CDR2 SYGVKD. The V and J ends lost 3 bases and 0 bases respectively, with 9 bases between them. The CDR3 is 15 residues long. The CDR3 loop reads CAISDIRTSNQPQHF. CDR3 coding DNA: TGTGCCATCAGTGACATCAGAACTAGCAATCAGCCCCAGCATTTT.

This clone showed up just once. The genes are TRBV6-1 and TRBJ2-5; 9 positions match TRBD2. CDR1 and CDR2 from the germline V gene are MNHNS and SASEGT. CDR3 length: 15 amino acids. V was pared by 3 bases and J by 9 bases, with 11 bases of the junction left unmatched. The CDR3, as DNA: TGTGCCAGCAGTGATCCAGCGGGGGGCTGGAGGGCCCAGTACTTC. Its translation: CASSDPAGGWRAQYF.

V is TRBV29-1 and J is TRBJ1-2; D possibly corresponds to TRBD1 (5 bases). Germline lookup yields CDR1 SQVTM and CDR2 ANQGSEA. Trimming stripped 3 bases from V and 4 bases from J, with 9 bases between. The CDR3 sequence is 12 residues long. This chain's CDR3 is CSVDRQIYGYTF. In nucleotides, the CDR3 is TGCAGCGTTGATAGACAGATCTATGGCTACACCTTC.

The chain combines TRBV5-4 with TRBJ1-1; a possible D gene is TRBD1 (5 bases). V was cut by 3 bases and J by 4 bases, with 16 bases left in between. The CDR3 is made up of 15 amino acids. CDR1 is SGHNT and CDR2 is YYREEE in the germline V gene (reference sequence). Here the CDR3 reads CASSSPGAAGTEAFF. CDR3 bases: TGTGCCAGCAGCTCCCCCGGGGCAGCGGGCACTGAAGCTTTCTTT.

The chain employs TRBV9 and TRBJ2-3; 8 bases map to TRBD1. The CDR3 runs to 13 residues. Unmatched junction bases numbered 1, after V lost 6 bases and J lost 1 base. Germline CDR1 SGDLS, CDR2 YYNGEE. The CDR3 reads CASNRGGTDTQYF. In nucleotides, the CDR3 is TGTGCCAGCAACAGGGGGGGCACAGATACGCAGTATTTT.

The chain employs TRBV30 and TRBJ1-2; maybe TRBD1 (5 bases). V lost 4 bases and J 1 base, leaving 16 bases between the germline ends. CDR3 length equals 15 residues. The V gene's germline CDR1 is GTSNPN and CDR2 SVGIG (reference sequence). The CDR3 reads CAWTPGGTFNYGYTF. The CDR3 bases are TGTGCCTGGACCCCGGGAGGGACTTTTAACTATGGCTACACCTTC.

V usage is TRBV9 and J usage is TRBJ2-2, with TRBD2 matching over 11 bases. This CDR3 is 19 amino acids long. Germline V gene sequence: CDR1 SGDLS, CDR2 YYNGEE. J was trimmed by 1 base and V by 3 bases; bases with no gene match: 11. CDR3 coding DNA: TGTGCCAGCAGCGCCAGTGTACTAGCGGGAGCTAAGAACACCGGGGAGCTGTTTTTT. Translation: CASSASVLAGAKNTGELFF.

V usage is TRBV6-1 and J usage is TRBJ2-1; 13 bases are shared with TRBD2. V dropped 4 bases and J dropped 6; count of bases not matched to a gene: 3. This CDR3 spans 15 amino acids. Germline CDR1 and CDR2: MNHNS and SASEGT. CDR3 bases: TGTGCCAGCAGTGGAGGGACTAGCGGGGCCAATGAGCAGTTCTTC. This sequence encodes CASSGGTSGANEQFF.

V and J are TRBV7-9 and TRBJ1-4, with 9 bases identical to TRBD1. The CDR3 has 18 amino acids. V lost 5 bases and J lost 0; bases outside the gene matches: 10. Germline assignment: CDR1 SEHNR and CDR2 FQNEAQ (reference sequence). The CDR3 here is CASSPFGTGFATNEKLFF. The CDR3 DNA reads as TGTGCCAGCAGCCCATTCGGGACAGGGTTTGCAACTAATGAAAAACTGTTTTTT.

CDR3 protein: CASSLGVIAGATDTQYF. The CDR3 region has the DNA TGTGCCAGCAGCTTAGGGGTCATAGCGGGAGCCACAGATACGCAGTATTTT. This chain joins TRBV11-3 and TRBJ2-3, with TRBD2 matching 9 bases. Germline CDR1 SGHNT, CDR2 YENEEA. This CDR3 has 17 amino acids. Losses at the gene ends were 1 base for V and 2 bases for J; bases not matched to a gene: 7.

The table lists this clone with a few counts. The chain carries TRBV25-1 and TRBJ1-1; D unresolved. V lost 0 bases and J 2 bases, leaving 4 bases between the germline ends. The CDR3 sequence is 13 residues long. CDR1 and CDR2 from the germline V gene are MGHDK and SYGVNS. CDR3 bases: TGTGCCAGCAGTGAATACTATAACACTGAAGCTTTCTTT. This encodes CASSEYYNTEAFF.

V gene TRBV5-1 combines with J gene TRBJ1-5, with D perhaps matching TRBD1 (5 bases). CDR3 length: 15 amino acids. Trimming shortened V by 0 bases and J by 3 bases, and 10 bases separated the two germline ends. Germline assignment: CDR1 SGHRS and CDR2 YFSETQ. In DNA, the CDR3 is TGCGCCAGCAGCTTGGACGGGGGGGACAATCAGCCCCAGCATTTT. Amino acid sequence: CASSLDGGDNQPQHF.

The chain links TRBV7-9 to TRBJ1-2; 10 positions match TRBD1. Germline assignment: CDR1 SEHNR and CDR2 FQNEAQ (reference sequence). CDR3 length: 14 amino acids. V gave up 7 bases and J gave up 5 bases; unmatched junction bases: 7. CDR3 in amino acids: CASTIGTGAYGYTF. The CDR3 region has the DNA TGTGCCAGCACCATCGGGACAGGGGCATATGGCTACACCTTC.

This chain joins TRBV5-6 and TRBJ2-4; D is unresolved. CDR3 length equals 14 residues. V was shortened by 1 base and J by 0 bases, with 5 bases between the two germline ends. The V gene's germline CDR1 is SGHDT and CDR2 YYEEEE. The CDR3 sequence: CASSLPLAKNIQYF. CDR3 nucleotides: TGTGCCAGCAGCTTGCCCTTAGCCAAAAACATTCAGTACTTC.

Only a few counts were recorded for this clone. This chain joins TRBV20-1 and TRBJ1-3; D is possibly TRBD1 (5 bases). The CDR3 extends over 11 amino acids. Per the germline V gene, CDR1 is DFQATT and CDR2 is SNEGSKA (reference sequence). Between the trimmed V and J ends, which lost 6 bases and 9 bases, there was a span of 12 bases. In DNA, the CDR3 is TGCAGTGCCAATCCAAGGGGCACCATATATTTT. It specifies CSANPRGTIYF.

This clone was seen more than once but under ten times. The chain joins TRBV30 to TRBJ1-5; TRBD1 aligns across 7 bases. Trimming took 7 bases from V and 3 from J; bases not matched to a gene: 6. The CDR3 loop spans 13 amino acids. CDR1 GTSNPN and CDR2 SVGIG come from the germline V gene (reference sequence). Here the CDR3 DNA reads TGTGCCTTGGAGACAGGGTACAATCAGCCCCAGCATTTT. It is translated as CALETGYNQPQHF.